This T cell receptor beta chain was retrieved from a study of shared clonotypes between healthy human individuals. With respect to this clone: Its specificity is not known.

Germline V gene lookup returns CDR1 SGHVS and CDR2 FQNEAQ. The trim removed 2 bases at V and 1 base at J, leaving 3 bases unmatched. The CDR3 length is 16 residues. Assay used: immunoSEQ multiplex PCR; TCRdb lists only in-frame clones, some missing. The repertoire holds roughly 530,000 clones, roughly 95% seen once, with 0.05% to 0.07% in the top ten. Everyone who donated was a Caucasian adult who lived in Nashville, Tennessee. Whole-study results and caveats: It was the non-shared clonotypes that had lower generation probabilities than clonotypes shared by all four donors. As a rule, naive subsets had a larger estimated richness than memory subsets.

The V gene is TRBV7-8, the J gene TRBJ1-2; TRBD1 agrees at 11 bases. The sample taken for sequencing was naive CD4+ T cells sorted from blood. Subset indicated: CD45RA+ positively selected. This receptor was obtained from a woman aged 30 to 39 in good health. The CDR3 bases are TGTGCCAGCAGCTTAAGGACAGGGGGCAATAACTATGGCTACACCTTC. Translating gives CASSLRTGGNNYGYTF.